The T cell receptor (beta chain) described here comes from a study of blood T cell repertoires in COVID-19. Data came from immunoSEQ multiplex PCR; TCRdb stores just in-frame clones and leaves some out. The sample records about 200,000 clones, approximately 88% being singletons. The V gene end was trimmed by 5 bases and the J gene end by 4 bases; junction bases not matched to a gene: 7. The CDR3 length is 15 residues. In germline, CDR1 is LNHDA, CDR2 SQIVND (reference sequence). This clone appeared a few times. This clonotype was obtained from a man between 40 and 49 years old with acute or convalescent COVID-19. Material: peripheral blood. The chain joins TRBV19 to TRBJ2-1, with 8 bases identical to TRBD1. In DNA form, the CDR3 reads TGTGCCAGTAGTGTCACAGGGGGAACTTACAATGAGCAGTTCTTC. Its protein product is CASSVTGGTYNEQFF.